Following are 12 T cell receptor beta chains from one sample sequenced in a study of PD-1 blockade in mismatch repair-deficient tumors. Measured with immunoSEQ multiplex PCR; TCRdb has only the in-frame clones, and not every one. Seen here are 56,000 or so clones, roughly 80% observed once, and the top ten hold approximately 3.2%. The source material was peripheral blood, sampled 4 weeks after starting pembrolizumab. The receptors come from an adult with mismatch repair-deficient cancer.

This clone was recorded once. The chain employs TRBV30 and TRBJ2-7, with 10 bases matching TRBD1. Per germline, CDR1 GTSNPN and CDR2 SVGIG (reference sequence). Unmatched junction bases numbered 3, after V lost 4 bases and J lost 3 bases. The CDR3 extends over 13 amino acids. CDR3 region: CAWKGTGDYEQYF. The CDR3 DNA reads TGTGCCTGGAAAGGGACAGGGGACTACGAGCAGTACTTC.

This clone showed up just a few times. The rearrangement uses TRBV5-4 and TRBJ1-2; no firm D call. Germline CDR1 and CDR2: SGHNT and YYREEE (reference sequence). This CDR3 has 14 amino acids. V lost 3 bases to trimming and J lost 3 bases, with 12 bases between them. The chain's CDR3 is CASSSPDGDYGYTF. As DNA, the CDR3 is TGTGCCAGCAGCTCACCTGACGGAGACTATGGCTACACCTTC.

The CDR3 nucleotides read TGTGCCAGCAGCCAGACCCCTCGGAATCAGCCCCAGCATTTT. This translates into CASSQTPRNQPQHF. The chain combines TRBV6-6 with TRBJ1-5; no reliable D call. This CDR3 has 14 amino acids. V gave up 6 bases and J gave up 4 bases, with 13 bases separating them. Germline values: CDR1 MNHNY, CDR2 SVGAGI (reference sequence).

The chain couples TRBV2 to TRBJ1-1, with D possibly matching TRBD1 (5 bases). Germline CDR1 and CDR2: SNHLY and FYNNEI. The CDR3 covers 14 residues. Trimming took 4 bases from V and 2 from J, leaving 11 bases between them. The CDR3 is CASSGTTVNTEAFF. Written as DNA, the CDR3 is TGTGCCAGCAGTGGCACGACAGTAAACACTGAAGCTTTCTTT. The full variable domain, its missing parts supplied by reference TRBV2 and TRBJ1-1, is EPEVTQTPSHQVTQMGQEVILRCVPISNHLYFYWYRQILGQKVEFLVSFYNNEISEKSEIFDDQFSVERPDGSNFTLKIRSTKLEDSAMYFCASSGTTVNTEAFFGQGTRLTVV.

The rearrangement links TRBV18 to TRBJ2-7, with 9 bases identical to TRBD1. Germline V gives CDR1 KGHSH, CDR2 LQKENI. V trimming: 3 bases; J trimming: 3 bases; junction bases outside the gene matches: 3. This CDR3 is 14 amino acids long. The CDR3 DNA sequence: TGTGCCAGCTCACCCCCGGGACAGGGCTACGAGCAGTACTTC. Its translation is CASSPPGQGYEQYF.

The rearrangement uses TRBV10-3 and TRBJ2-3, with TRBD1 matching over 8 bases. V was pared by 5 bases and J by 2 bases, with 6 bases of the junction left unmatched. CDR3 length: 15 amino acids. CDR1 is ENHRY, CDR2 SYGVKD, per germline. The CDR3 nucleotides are TGTGCCATCAGTCTCGGACAGGGTCTCACAGATACGCAGTATTTT. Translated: CAISLGQGLTDTQYF.

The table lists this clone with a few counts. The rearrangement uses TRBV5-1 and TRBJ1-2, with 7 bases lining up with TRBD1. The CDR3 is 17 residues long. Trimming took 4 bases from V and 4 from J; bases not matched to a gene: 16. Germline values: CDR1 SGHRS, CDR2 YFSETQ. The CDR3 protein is CASSPMTGLGRSYGYTF. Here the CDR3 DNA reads TGCGCCAGCAGCCCTATGACAGGGCTCGGTAGGAGCTATGGCTACACCTTC.

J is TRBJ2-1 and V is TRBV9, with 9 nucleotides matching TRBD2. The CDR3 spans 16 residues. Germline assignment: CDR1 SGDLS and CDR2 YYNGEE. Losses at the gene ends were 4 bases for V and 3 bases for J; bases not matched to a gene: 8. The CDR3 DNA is TGTGCCAGCAGCCAACTAGCGGGCCTATACTACAATGAGCAGTTCTTC. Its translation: CASSQLAGLYYNEQFF.

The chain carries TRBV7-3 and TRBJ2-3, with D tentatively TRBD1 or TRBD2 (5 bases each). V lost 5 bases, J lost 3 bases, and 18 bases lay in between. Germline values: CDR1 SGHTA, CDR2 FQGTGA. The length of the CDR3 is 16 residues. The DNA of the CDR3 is TGTGCCAGCAGCGTTTCTGGGGGATCCAGGACAGATACGCAGTATTTT. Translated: CASSVSGGSRTDTQYF.

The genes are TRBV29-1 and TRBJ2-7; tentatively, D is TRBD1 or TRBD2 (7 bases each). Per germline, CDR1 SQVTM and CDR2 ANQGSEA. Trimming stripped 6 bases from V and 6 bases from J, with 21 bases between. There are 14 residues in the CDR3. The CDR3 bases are TGCAGCGTGGGAGGGACAGAGTTCGGGGTCGAGCAGTACTTC. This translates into CSVGGTEFGVEQYF.

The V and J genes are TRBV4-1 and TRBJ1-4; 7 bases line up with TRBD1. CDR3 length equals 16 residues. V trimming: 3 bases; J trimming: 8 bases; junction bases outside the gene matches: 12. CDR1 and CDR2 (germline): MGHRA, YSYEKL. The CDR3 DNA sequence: TGCGCCAGCAGCCACATTTTAGGGGGCGGGGGAGAAAAACTGTTTTTT. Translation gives CASSHILGGGGEKLFF.

CDR3 coding DNA: TGTGCCAGCAGCAACAGGGCAACTAATGAAAAACTGTTTTTT. As protein: CASSNRATNEKLFF. The chain carries TRBV6-6 and TRBJ1-4; D possibly corresponds to TRBD1 (6 bases). V shed 6 bases and J shed 0 bases, with 8 bases lying between them. The CDR3 runs 14 residues. Germline CDR1 and CDR2: MNHNY and SVGAGI (reference sequence).